These 30 T cell receptor beta chains were all obtained from the same sample, sequenced in a study of blood T cell repertoires in COVID-19. TCRdb's copy holds only in-frame clones and misses some; the assay was immunoSEQ multiplex PCR. This table holds about 400,000 clones, roughly 86% found once. Sequenced input: PBMCs or T cells enriched from blood (not recorded which). Every receptor here comes from a woman aged 40 to 49 with acute COVID-19.

The rearrangement uses TRBV2 and TRBJ1-2, with D perhaps TRBD1 (6 bases). The CDR3 extends over 14 amino acids. Germline loops: CDR1 SNHLY, CDR2 FYNNEI. With 2 bases removed from V and 7 bases from J, the gap between germline ends came to 14 bases. This chain's CDR3 is CASSESKGEIGYTF. Written as DNA, the CDR3 is TGTGCCAGCAGTGAATCGAAGGGGGAGATTGGCTACACCTTC.

This clone was counted a single time. CDR3 sequence reads: CASSMTGATETQYF. As DNA, the CDR3 is TGTGCCAGTAGTATGACAGGGGCAACAGAGACCCAGTACTTC. The chain combines TRBV19 with TRBJ2-5, with TRBD1 matching over 8 bases. CDR1 is LNHDA, CDR2 SQIVND, per germline (reference sequence). With 3 bases clipped from V and 4 bases from J, the junction kept 4 bases outside the gene matches. The CDR3 spans 14 residues.

This sequence joins TRBV5-4 and TRBJ2-2; perhaps TRBD1 as D (6 bases). Germline CDR1 is SGHNT and CDR2 is YYREEE (reference sequence). The germline V and J ends were trimmed by 0 bases and 4 bases, with 10 bases remaining between them. The CDR3 runs to 15 residues. The CDR3, as DNA: TGTGCCAGCAGCTTGGACGGACAGATCACCGGGGAGCTGTTTTTT. As protein: CASSLDGQITGELFF.

The rearrangement links TRBV6-6 to TRBJ1-2; the D gene is possibly TRBD1 (5 bases). Germline assignment: CDR1 MNHNY and CDR2 SVGAGI (reference sequence). This CDR3 is 16 amino acids long. The V end was cut by 2 bases, the J end by 1 base, with 14 bases between. DNA of the CDR3: TGTGCCAGCAGTTACGGCCCGGGGGGGGATAACTATGGCTACACCTTC. Translation gives CASSYGPGGDNYGYTF.

This clone was seen only a few times. This chain connects TRBV5-1 to TRBJ1-2; D ambiguous. This CDR3 spans 12 amino acids. Germline V gene sequence: CDR1 SGHRS, CDR2 YFSETQ. Between the trimmed V and J ends, which lost 5 bases and 2 bases, there was a span of 7 bases. CDR3 in DNA: TGCGCCAGCAGTCAGAACAACTATGGCTACACCTTC. It translates to CASSQNNYGYTF. Looking up the rest from reference TRBV5-1 and TRBJ1-2 gives the full variable domain: KAGVTQTPRYLIKTRGQQVTLSCSPISGHRSVSWYQQTPGQGLQFLFEYFSETQRNKGNFPGRFSGRQFSNSRSEMNVSTLELGDSALYLCASSQNNYGYTFGSGTRLTVV.

The chain has TRBV9 and TRBJ1-1; maybe TRBD1 (5 bases). Trimming took 0 bases from V and 4 from J, leaving 13 bases between them. The CDR3 consists of 15 residues. In germline, CDR1 is SGDLS, CDR2 YYNGEE. The CDR3 is CASSVGLGVSTEAFF. The CDR3 DNA reads as TGTGCCAGCAGCGTAGGGTTAGGGGTCTCCACTGAAGCTTTCTTT.

The chain recombines TRBV10-3 with TRBJ2-2; no clear D gene. CDR1 is ENHRY and CDR2 is SYGVKD in the germline V gene. The CDR3 loop spans 15 amino acids. V lost 0 bases and J lost 6, with 11 bases in between. The CDR3 here is CAISESIRNSGELFF. Here the CDR3 DNA reads TGTGCCATCAGTGAGTCCATTAGAAACTCCGGGGAGCTGTTTTTT.

This clone was picked up a small number of times. CDR3 amino acids: CASSYTGWGQPQHF. CDR3 sequence (DNA): TGTGCCAGCAGTTATACAGGGTGGGGTCAGCCCCAGCATTTT. The chain couples TRBV6-6 to TRBJ1-5, with D possibly TRBD1 on 6 matching bases. The CDR3 is made up of 14 amino acids. Trimming took off 3 bases at V and 6 bases at J, with 12 bases between the two ends. Germline V lookup: CDR1 MNHNY, CDR2 SVGAGI (reference sequence).

The gene calls are TRBV12-3 or TRBV12-4 and TRBJ2-3, with TRBD2 matching over 8 bases. J lost 5 bases, V lost 6 bases, and 4 bases had no gene match. This CDR3 is built from 13 residues. In DNA form, the CDR3 reads TGTGCCAGCAGCGGGGGGGCAGGAGATACGCAGTATTTT. This encodes CASSGGAGDTQYF.

This chain links TRBV29-1 with TRBJ1-1; D may be TRBD1 (5 bases). This CDR3 contains 13 residues. Germline CDR1 reads SQVTM; CDR2 reads ANQGSEA. Trimming removed 4 bases at V and 4 bases at J, with 13 bases between. The CDR3 sequence: CSVGTGGLTEAFF. CDR3 DNA sequence: TGCAGCGTTGGCACAGGCGGTCTCACTGAAGCTTTCTTT.

CDR3 protein: CASSPDRVNSPLHF. In DNA, the CDR3 is TGCGCCAGCAGCCCGGACAGGGTAAATTCACCCCTCCACTTT. The V call is TRBV4-1, the J call TRBJ1-6, with 8 bases fitting TRBD1. The germline CDR1 and CDR2 sequences are MGHRA and YSYEKL. V shed 4 bases and J 7 bases; nucleotides not matched to a gene: 3. The CDR3 has 14 residues.

The chain combines TRBV20-1 with TRBJ2-1; D gene uncertain. Trimming left V 3 bases short and J 2 bases short, with 11 bases between. The CDR3 is made up of 14 amino acids. Germline loops: CDR1 DFQATT, CDR2 SNEGSKA (reference sequence). The chain's CDR3 is CSASPGATYNEQFF. In nucleotides, the CDR3 is TGCAGTGCTAGTCCCGGTGCTACCTACAATGAGCAGTTCTTC.

The chain couples TRBV2 to TRBJ1-5, with D possibly TRBD1 on 6 matching bases. The length of the CDR3 is 16 residues. Germline V gives CDR1 SNHLY, CDR2 FYNNEI. Trimming removed 3 bases from V and 8 bases from J, with 20 bases in between. CDR3 DNA: TGTGCCAGCAGTGAGTTCCGGCCGGGGGGCGCGGAGCCCCAGCATTTT. It codes for CASSEFRPGGAEPQHF.

The V call is TRBV5-1, the J call TRBJ1-6; the match to TRBD1 covers 8 bases. V shed 4 bases, J shed 10 bases, and the junction held 4 bases outside the gene matches. CDR3 length: 13 amino acids. Germline V gives CDR1 SGHRS, CDR2 YFSETQ. In nucleotides, the CDR3 is TGCGCCAGCAGCAAGGACAGGGAATCACCCCTCCACTTT. Translated: CASSKDRESPLHF.

The rearrangement uses TRBV6-1 and TRBJ2-3; D uncertain. The V end lost 1 base, the J end lost 6 bases, and 8 bases lay between the germline ends. CDR1 MNHNS and CDR2 SASEGT come from the germline V gene. The CDR3 length is 13 residues. The CDR3 DNA reads TGTGCCAGCAGTGAAGTCTCGTCCGATACGCAGTATTTT. The encoded protein is CASSEVSSDTQYF.

This clone was picked up a small number of times. The J gene is TRBJ1-1, the V gene TRBV7-9; D unclear. V lost 4 bases to trimming and J lost 6 bases, with 15 bases between them. From germline, CDR1 is SEHNR and CDR2 FQNEAQ (reference sequence). The CDR3 runs 14 residues. CDR3 sequence: CASSYALIPSEAFF. The CDR3 region has the DNA TGTGCCAGCAGCTACGCACTTATCCCCTCTGAAGCTTTCTTT.

This chain joins TRBV30 and TRBJ1-2, with D possibly TRBD1 on 6 matching bases. There are 14 residues in the CDR3. Germline V gene sequence: CDR1 GTSNPN, CDR2 SVGIG (reference sequence). Trimming stripped 1 base from V and 4 bases from J, with 13 bases between. CDR3 amino acids: CAWSASDRGYGYTF. The CDR3 DNA reads as TGTGCCTGGAGTGCATCGGACAGAGGCTATGGCTACACCTTC.

This chain links TRBV7-8 with TRBJ2-2, with TRBD2 as a possible D gene (8 bases). Germline V CDR1 and CDR2: SGHVS, FQNEAQ. V was shortened by 5 bases and J by 7 bases, with 17 bases between the two germline ends. The CDR3 runs 15 residues. The CDR3 sequence: CASSPGLGGGGELFF. In nucleotides, the CDR3 is TGTGCCAGCAGCCCGGGACTAGGGGGCGGCGGGGAGCTGTTTTTT.

This sequence joins TRBV11-3 and TRBJ2-5, with 9 positions matching TRBD2. The junction had 5 bases not matched to a gene; V was cut back by 5 bases and J by 4 bases. The CDR3 runs to 14 residues. CDR1 is SGHNT, CDR2 YENEEA, per germline. CDR3 amino acids: CASSDGTSRETQYF. In DNA, the CDR3 is TGTGCCAGCAGCGATGGGACTAGCCGAGAGACCCAGTACTTC.

The rearrangement joins TRBV6-5 to TRBJ1-4; 9 bases line up with TRBD1. The CDR3 consists of 14 residues. V lost 8 bases and J lost 4; bases outside the gene matches: 5. Germline loops: CDR1 MNHEY, CDR2 SVGAGI. The CDR3 DNA reads as TGTGCCAGCTTAAAGGACAGGGGTAATGAAAAACTGTTTTTT. It encodes CASLKDRGNEKLFF.

The gene calls are TRBV11-2 and TRBJ2-7; 13 bases map to TRBD2. From germline, CDR1 is SGHAT and CDR2 FQNNGV. Trimming took 5 bases from V and 4 from J; bases not matched to a gene: 8. CDR3 size: 16 residues. CDR3 nucleotide sequence: TGTGCCAGCAGCCCCCTGACTAGCGGGGGGCTATACGAGCAGTACTTC. It is translated as CASSPLTSGGLYEQYF.

J is TRBJ2-1 and V is TRBV30; the D is unclear. The CDR3 runs 13 residues. Germline lookup yields CDR1 GTSNPN and CDR2 SVGIG (reference sequence). The V end was cut by 2 bases, the J end by 4 bases, with 9 bases between. The CDR3 region has the DNA TGTGCCTGGAGTCCCGACACGTACAATGAGCAGTTCTTC. This sequence encodes CAWSPDTYNEQFF.

V gene TRBV5-4 combines with J gene TRBJ1-6; D is possibly TRBD1 (6 bases). This CDR3 region has 15 residues. Per germline, CDR1 SGHNT and CDR2 YYREEE (reference sequence). The V gene lost 4 bases and the J gene lost 7 bases, with 15 bases spanning the gap. The CDR3 loop is CASSNRGSRNSPLHF. The CDR3 DNA reads as TGTGCCAGCAGCAATAGGGGGTCTCGGAATTCACCCCTCCACTTT.

This chain links TRBV7-9 with TRBJ2-1; 14 bases are a match to TRBD2. The V gene end was trimmed by 1 base and the J gene end by 9 bases; junction bases not matched to a gene: 11. The germline gives CDR1 SEHNR, CDR2 FQNEAQ (reference sequence). This CDR3 region has 18 residues. The CDR3 DNA reads as TGTGCCAGCAGCTTAGTAATAGGACTAGCGGGGGGCGAGAGTGAGCAGTTCTTC. This codes for CASSLVIGLAGGESEQFF.

The chain couples TRBV3-1 (or the pseudogene TRBV3-2) to TRBJ2-1; tentatively, D is TRBD2 (6 bases). In germline, CDR1 is LGHDT, CDR2 YNNKEL (reference sequence). Trimming removed 4 bases at V and 8 bases at J, with 18 bases between. The CDR3 has 15 residues. CDR3 loop: CASSPPRDFADEQFF. The CDR3 DNA reads TGTGCCAGCAGCCCCCCCCGGGACTTCGCCGATGAGCAGTTCTTC.

This clone was seen ten or more times. The chain is built from TRBV7-6 and TRBJ2-7, with 8 bases fitting TRBD2. The CDR3 has 15 amino acids. Germline V CDR1 and CDR2: SGHVS, FNYEAQ. V was clipped by 5 bases and J by 7 bases; unmatched bases: 13. CDR3 sequence: CASSGTRGGHWEQYF. As DNA, the CDR3 is TGTGCCAGCAGCGGAACTCGCGGGGGGCATTGGGAGCAGTACTTC.

Remarks on this clone: The identical CDR3 is also encoded by other nucleotide sequences in the sample. V and J are TRBV3-1 (or the pseudogene TRBV3-2) and TRBJ1-2, with D tentatively TRBD1 (6 bases). Trimming took off 3 bases at V and 11 bases at J, with 13 bases between the two ends. Per the germline V gene, CDR1 is LGHDT and CDR2 is YNNKEL (reference sequence). The CDR3 sequence is 12 residues long. The DNA of the CDR3 is TGTGCCAGCAGCCAGGCGACAGGAGGATACACCTTC. This codes for CASSQATGGYTF.

CDR3 in DNA: TGTGCCAGCAGCCCGGAACAGGGTCTGATAAACACTGAAGCTTTCTTT. Its protein product is CASSPEQGLINTEAFF. The chain links TRBV6-6 to TRBJ1-1, with D tentatively TRBD1 (6 bases). Germline V gene data show CDR1 as MNHNY and CDR2 as SVGAGI (reference sequence). Between the trimmed V and J ends, which lost 6 bases and 2 bases, there was a span of 19 bases. This CDR3 has 16 amino acids.

The genes are TRBV7-9 and TRBJ2-1; TRBD1 matches at 9 bases. Per germline, CDR1 SEHNR and CDR2 FQNEAQ (reference sequence). V was pared by 1 base and J by 10 bases, with 8 bases of the junction left unmatched. The CDR3 runs to 15 residues. The CDR3 nucleotides are TGTGCCAGCAGCTTAGGTCGGGACAGGGTCGGAGAGCAGTTCTTC. Amino acid sequence: CASSLGRDRVGEQFF.

In nucleotides, the CDR3 is TGTGCCAGTAGTATCGCCGGACAGGGGAATAACTATGGCTACACCTTC. It yields the protein CASSIAGQGNNYGYTF. The V gene is TRBV19, the J gene TRBJ1-2, with 9 positions matching TRBD1. V was pared by 3 bases and J by 1 base, with 6 bases of the junction left unmatched. The CDR3 totals 16 residues. The V gene's germline CDR1 is LNHDA and CDR2 SQIVND (reference sequence).